One T cell receptor beta chain is described in this entry. This specimen belongs to a study of blood T cell repertoires in COVID-19. The overall study: Whether acute or convalescent, the COVID-19 samples came from the United States, Italy and Spain.

Assay: immunoSEQ multiplex PCR; the TCRdb copy retains only in-frame clones and omits some. The data contain about 170,000 clones, just under 95% of them singletons. The CDR3 is made up of 18 amino acids. Germline CDR1 is MDHEN and CDR2 is SYDVKM. Trimming removed 2 bases from V and 0 bases from J, with 16 bases in between. The sample taken for sequencing was peripheral blood. The V gene is TRBV28, the J gene TRBJ1-4; D is possibly TRBD1 (5 bases). The clonotype comes from a woman in her forties or fifties with acute or convalescent COVID-19. The DNA for the CDR3 is TGTGCCAGCAGTTTACGAAGACAGCGAAGAGCAACTAATGAAAAACTGTTTTTT. Its translation: CASSLRRQRRATNEKLFF.